Shown below are 25 T cell receptor beta chains from a single sample sequenced in a study of T cell responses to AZD1222 COVID-19 vaccine. Repertoires were generated with immunoSEQ multiplex PCR, while TCRdb's copy carries only in-frame clones and drops some. Of roughly 100,000 clones in the sample, more than 85% were seen once. Source: peripheral blood, taken on day 0 of AZD1222 vaccination. Receptor source: an adult in good health.

The sample holds one count of this clone. The rearrangement uses TRBV3-1 (or the pseudogene TRBV3-2) and TRBJ2-7, with TRBD1 identical over 8 bases. The CDR3 consists of 15 residues. The ends lost 0 bases at V and 9 bases at J; junction bases unmatched: 10. Germline V CDR1 and CDR2: LGHDT, YNNKEL (reference sequence). CDR3 DNA: TGTGCCAGCAGCCAAGATCCCGGACAGGGTTCTCCGCAGTACTTC. It is translated as CASSQDPGQGSPQYF.

The chain carries TRBV19 and TRBJ2-1; 15 bases are a match to TRBD2. Germline V CDR1 and CDR2: LNHDA, SQIVND (reference sequence). J lost 8 bases, V lost 3 bases, and 11 bases had no gene match. CDR3 length: 18 amino acids. DNA of the CDR3: TGTGCCAGTAGTATCGGACTAGCGGGAGGGCCTTTTTCTGATGAGCAGTTCTTC. The encoded protein is CASSIGLAGGPFSDEQFF.

V is TRBV6-5 and J is TRBJ1-1; unclear D gene. The CDR3 consists of 15 residues. Germline CDR1 MNHEY, CDR2 SVGAGI. The V end was cut by 0 bases, the J end by 3 bases, with 11 bases between. In DNA, the CDR3 is TGTGCCAGCAGTTACTCGATCACGACCCACACTGAAGCTTTCTTT. Amino acid sequence: CASSYSITTHTEAFF.

The chain employs TRBV30 and TRBJ2-3; 9 nucleotides align to TRBD2. Trimming at V came to 2 bases and at J to 3 bases, leaving 6 bases not matched to a gene. Germline V gene sequence: CDR1 GTSNPN, CDR2 SVGIG (reference sequence). The CDR3 is 15 residues long. The CDR3 nucleotides read TGTGCCTGGAGTCCTAGCGGGAAGCTGACAGATACGCAGTATTTT. This sequence encodes CAWSPSGKLTDTQYF.

This clone was observed once. The CDR3 sequence is CASSSEGRPYEQYF. CDR3 nucleotide sequence: TGTGCCAGCAGTTCGGAGGGGAGGCCCTACGAGCAGTACTTC. This sequence joins TRBV2 and TRBJ2-7; a weak D match, TRBD2 (6 bases). The length of the CDR3 is 14 residues. Looked up from germline, CDR1 is SNHLY and CDR2 is FYNNEI. Trimming shortened V by 5 bases and J by 2 bases, and 13 bases separated the two germline ends.

The chain uses TRBV24-1 and TRBJ2-1; tentatively, D is TRBD2 (7 bases). V was clipped by 2 bases and J by 9 bases, with 16 bases between them. The CDR3 contains 15 residues. Per the germline V gene, CDR1 is KGHDR and CDR2 is SFDVKD. The chain's CDR3 is CATSDSQGGLGEQFF. CDR3 in DNA: TGTGCCACCAGTGATTCACAGGGAGGGTTGGGTGAGCAGTTCTTC.

The chain combines TRBV5-1 with TRBJ2-1; 12 bases match TRBD2. This CDR3 is built from 17 residues. The J segment lost 6 bases and the V segment lost 3 bases, leaving 10 bases of the junction unmatched. CDR1 is SGHRS and CDR2 is YFSETQ in the germline V gene. Here the CDR3 DNA reads TGCGCCAGCAGCTCCGGGCTAGCGGGAGGGCTCGTCAATGAGCAGTTCTTC. Translation: CASSSGLAGGLVNEQFF.

The rearrangement links TRBV5-1 to TRBJ2-3; D may be TRBD1 (5 bases). Germline V gene sequence: CDR1 SGHRS, CDR2 YFSETQ. V lost 0 bases to trimming and J lost 4 bases, with 9 bases between them. The CDR3 length is 14 residues. In DNA form, the CDR3 reads TGCGCCAGCAGCTTGGGGCAGGGCCCAGATACGCAGTATTTT. Encoded protein: CASSLGQGPDTQYF.

The chain has TRBV28 and TRBJ1-1; 7 bases agree with TRBD1. After removal of 6 bases from V and 10 bases from J, the junction contained 8 bases not matched to a gene. Germline V lookup: CDR1 MDHEN, CDR2 SYDVKM. The CDR3 extends over 12 amino acids. The DNA of the CDR3 is TGTGCCAGCAGCCCTCCGACAGGGCGAGCTTTCTTT. Residues: CASSPPTGRAFF.

The chain has TRBV29-1 and TRBJ1-2; no clear D. CDR1 and CDR2 (germline): SQVTM, ANQGSEA. V lost 4 bases and J lost 3, with 9 bases in between. The CDR3 contains 12 residues. CDR3 coding DNA: TGCAGCGTTGGTTGGGGTGACTATGGCTACACCTTC. Translated: CSVGWGDYGYTF.

CDR3 amino acids: CAPRWVCPPYGYTF. CDR3 DNA sequence: TGTGCCCCCAGGTGGGTTTGTCCCCCTTATGGCTACACCTTC. The chain recombines TRBV6-5 with TRBJ1-2; D call uncertain. V shed 11 bases and J shed 5 bases, with 21 bases lying between them. CDR3 size: 14 residues. From germline, CDR1 is MNHEY and CDR2 SVGAGI.

In the case of this clone: One junction end disagrees with the germline gene, perhaps due to a read error. The chain has TRBV6-1 and TRBJ1-2; D gene unclear. Germline V gene data show CDR1 as MNHNS and CDR2 as SASEGT. The CDR3 covers 13 residues. The CDR3 DNA sequence: TGTGCCAGCAGTGAAAAAAGTGGCAGCCAACTCTACTTC. As protein: CASSEKSGSQLYF.

The CDR3, as DNA: TGTGCCAGCAGTTACGGAGGACAGGGGGTCCCCTACGAGCAGTACTTC. As protein: CASSYGGQGVPYEQYF. The chain has TRBV6-5 and TRBJ2-7, with 10 bases identical to TRBD1. Germline V CDR1 and CDR2: MNHEY, SVGAGI. J was trimmed by 2 bases and V by 2 bases; bases with no gene match: 6. This CDR3 is 16 amino acids long.

The rearrangement joins TRBV4-1 to TRBJ2-3; 14 bases are shared with TRBD2. The trim removed 4 bases at V and 0 bases at J, leaving 9 bases unmatched. Per germline, CDR1 MGHRA and CDR2 YSYEKL. This CDR3 region has 19 residues. CDR3 DNA sequence: TGCGCCAGCAGCCGGACTAGCGGGAGGTCCGCCATTAGCACAGATACGCAGTATTTT. It is translated as CASSRTSGRSAISTDTQYF.

The CDR3, as DNA: TGTGCCAGCAGCTTGGGGTTTGGGGGCCGGAGCAATCAGCCCCAGCATTTT. Translating it yields CASSLGFGGRSNQPQHF. This chain uses TRBV5-6 with TRBJ1-5, with TRBD1 as a possible D gene (6 bases). The V end was cut by 0 bases, the J end by 1 base, with 14 bases between. The CDR3 spans 17 residues. CDR1 is SGHDT and CDR2 is YYEEEE in the germline V gene.

In its sample, this clone was seen once. The chain employs TRBV21-1 and TRBJ2-7. TRBV21-1 is recorded as a pseudogene. The CDR3 runs 11 residues. The CDR3 nucleotides read TGTGCCAGCAGCAAAGGTCACGAGCAGTACTTC. As protein: CASSKGHEQYF.

The chain carries TRBV6-2 or TRBV6-3 and TRBJ1-5; a possible D gene is TRBD1 (6 bases). This CDR3 comprises 15 residues. Between the trimmed V and J ends, which lost 3 bases and 3 bases, there was a span of 12 bases. Per germline, CDR1 MNHEY and CDR2 SVGEGT. The CDR3 here is CASSYVGGFNQPQHF. The CDR3 DNA sequence: TGTGCCAGCAGTTATGTAGGGGGATTCAATCAGCCCCAGCATTTT.

V gene TRBV7-8 combines with J gene TRBJ2-3; D not resolved. Trimming cost V 6 bases and J 5 bases, with 15 bases left between them. This CDR3 region has 14 residues. CDR1 and CDR2 from the germline V gene are SGHVS and FQNEAQ. This CDR3 is CASRPSPAVDTQYF. CDR3 sequence (DNA): TGTGCCAGCAGACCCAGCCCGGCGGTAGATACGCAGTATTTT. Looking up the rest from reference TRBV7-8 and TRBJ2-3 gives the full variable domain: GAGVSQSPRYKVAKRGQDVALRCDPISGHVSLFWYQQALGQGPEFLTYFQNEAQLDKSGLPSDRFFAERPEGSVSTLKIQRTQQEDSAVYLCASRPSPAVDTQYFGPGTRLTVL.

The rearrangement uses TRBV7-6 and TRBJ1-3, with D possibly matching TRBD1 (5 bases). The CDR3 contains 15 residues. Germline-derived CDR1 and CDR2 are SGHVS and FNYEAQ. V was cut by 3 bases and J by 3 bases, with 12 bases left in between. The CDR3 spells CASSFLRGGGNTIYF. CDR3 in DNA: TGTGCCAGCAGCTTCCTAAGGGGTGGTGGAAACACCATATATTTT.

The chain uses TRBV29-1 and TRBJ2-1; TRBD2 matches 13 bases. The CDR3 is 13 residues long. CDR1 and CDR2 from the germline V gene are SQVTM and ANQGSEA. Trimming at V came to 5 bases and at J to 7 bases, leaving 2 bases not matched to a gene. The CDR3 loop reads CSVPTSGGNEQFF. DNA of the CDR3: TGCAGCGTTCCGACTAGCGGGGGGAATGAGCAGTTCTTC.

J is TRBJ2-4 and V is TRBV5-4, with TRBD2 matching over 8 bases. Per germline, CDR1 SGHNT and CDR2 YYREEE (reference sequence). J gave up 1 base and V 3 bases, and 18 bases lay outside the gene matches. This CDR3 is built from 20 residues. The CDR3 loop reads CASSSLRGLAGSGAKNIQYF. The CDR3 nucleotides are TGTGCCAGCAGCTCCCTCCGAGGGCTAGCGGGCTCAGGGGCCAAAAACATTCAGTACTTC.

The V call is TRBV2, the J call TRBJ1-2, with 7 bases that match TRBD1. This CDR3 spans 14 amino acids. After removal of 6 bases from V and 3 bases from J, the junction contained 7 bases not matched to a gene. Per germline, CDR1 SNHLY and CDR2 FYNNEI. The CDR3 loop is CASREQGNDYGYTF. Written as DNA, the CDR3 is TGTGCCAGCAGGGAACAGGGGAATGACTATGGCTACACCTTC.

The rearrangement uses TRBV29-1 and TRBJ2-6; perhaps TRBD1 as D (5 bases). The CDR3 runs 14 residues. The V and J ends lost 4 bases and 2 bases respectively, with 9 bases between them. Per germline, CDR1 SQVTM and CDR2 ANQGSEA. The CDR3 nucleotides read TGCAGCGTTGGGGCAGGGACTGGGGCCAACGTCCTGACTTTC. Translated, it gives CSVGAGTGANVLTF. The variable domain in full, with the rest retrieved from reference TRBV29-1 and TRBJ2-6, is SAVISQKPSRDICQRGTSLTIQCQVDSQVTMMFWYRQQPGQSLTLIATANQGSEATYESGFVIDKFPISRPNLTFSTLTVSNMSPEDSSIYLCSVGAGTGANVLTFGAGSRLTVL.

The rearrangement joins TRBV5-5 to TRBJ1-4; tentative D call: TRBD1 (5 bases). Germline CDR1 SGHKS, CDR2 YYEKEE (reference sequence). CDR3 size: 15 residues. Trimming shortened V by 3 bases and J by 2 bases, and 11 bases separated the two germline ends. The CDR3 here is CASSSMGGTNEKLFF. The CDR3 nucleotides read TGTGCCAGCAGCTCTATGGGGGGTACTAATGAAAAACTGTTTTTT.

The chain uses TRBV12-3 or TRBV12-4 and TRBJ2-2; D is possibly TRBD1 (5 bases). The CDR3 runs 13 residues. Between the trimmed V and J ends, which lost 9 bases and 4 bases, there was a span of 12 bases. The CDR3 nucleotides are TGTGCCAGTACAGGCTCGGGCACCGGGGAGCTGTTTTTT. Amino acid sequence: CASTGSGTGELFF.